Listed here are 27 T cell receptor beta chains from one sample, sequenced in a study of Graves' ophthalmopathy and Graves' hyperthyroidism. Scientists amplified the TCR beta CDR3 regions from RNA transcripts. Second-round multiplex PCR followed a first-round RT-PCR using HTBI primers. Each CDR3 protein gets one entry after TCRdb re-called the multiplex PCR reads with MiXCR. The sample carries almost 750,000 distinct CDR3 sequences, 40% recorded once. Specimen: peripheral blood. The receptors derive from an adult man with Graves' ophthalmopathy.

This clonotype was observed a handful of times. The gene calls are TRBV9 and TRBJ2-7, with D possibly being TRBD2 (8 bases). The CDR3 totals 13 residues. V was pared by 4 bases and J by 5 bases, with 13 bases between. The germline V gene encodes CDR1 SGDLS and CDR2 YYNGEE. The CDR3 sequence is CASSREGAHEQYF. The CDR3 nucleotides are TGTGCCAGCAGCCGGGAGGGGGCCCACGAGCAGTACTTC. Using reference TRBV9 and TRBJ2-7 for the parts outside the CDR3, the full variable domain is DSGVTQTPKHLITATGQRVTLRCSPRSGDLSVYWYQQSLDQGLQFLIQYYNGEERAKGNILERFSAQQFPDLHSELNLSSLELGDSALYFCASSREGAHEQYFGPGTRLTVT.

The DNA for the CDR3 is TGTGCCAGCAATCATAGGAGCGGCTACACCTTC. Translation: CASNHRSGYTF. The chain employs TRBV5-2 and TRBJ1-2. TRBV5-2 is a documented pseudogene. This CDR3 is built from 11 residues.

A remark on this clonotype: One end of the junction is discordant with germline, which a read error may explain. The gene calls are TRBV5-5 and TRBJ2-5; the match to TRBD2 covers 11 bases. Germline V gene sequence: CDR1 SGHKS, CDR2 YYEKEE (reference sequence). This CDR3 comprises 15 residues. CDR3: CASCLASGGKETQYF. CDR3 DNA: TGTGCCAGCTGCTTGGCTAGCGGGGGGAAGGAGACCCAGTACTTC.

The chain couples TRBV15 to TRBJ1-1; the D is unclear. The germline gives CDR1 LNHNV, CDR2 YYDKDF (reference sequence). V shed 4 bases and J shed 4 bases, with 19 bases lying between them. CDR3 length equals 16 residues. This chain's CDR3 is CATSKRFGSRGTEAFF. The CDR3 DNA reads as TGTGCCACCAGCAAAAGGTTCGGGAGCCGGGGCACTGAAGCTTTCTTT.

Concerning this clonotype itself: A much larger clone differs by one base, so this may be a read error. The V call is TRBV9, the J call TRBJ2-5, with D perhaps being TRBD1 or TRBD2 (5 bases each). Germline V gives CDR1 SGDLS, CDR2 YYNGEE. The CDR3 has 13 residues. Written as DNA, the CDR3 is TGTGCCAGCAGCGTAGTTGATCTTGGGACCCGGTACTTC. It is translated as CASSVVDLGTRYF.

The chain recombines TRBV7-3 with TRBJ2-7; possible D gene TRBD1, 5 bases. The germline V and J ends were trimmed by 2 bases and 5 bases, with 13 bases remaining between them. CDR1 and CDR2 from the germline V gene are SGHTA and FQGTGA. The CDR3 is 14 residues long. CDR3 bases: TGTGCCAGCAGCTTAGGTCAGGGCTGGGACGAGCAGTACTTC. Translating it yields CASSLGQGWDEQYF. Filled out from reference TRBV7-3 and TRBJ2-7, the complete variable domain reads GAGVSQTPSNKVTEKGKYVELRCDPISGHTALYWYRQSLGQGPEFLIYFQGTGAADDSGLPNDRFFAVRPEGSVSTLKIQRTERGDSAVYLCASSLGQGWDEQYFGPGTRLTVT.

The chain links TRBV7-6 to TRBJ2-7, with 8 bases matching TRBD2. The V gene end was trimmed by 6 bases and the J gene end by 6 bases; junction bases not matched to a gene: 13. CDR1 SGHVS and CDR2 FNYEAQ come from the germline V gene. CDR3 length equals 15 residues. The CDR3 sequence: CASSYLGLDQGEQYF. Written as DNA, the CDR3 is TGTGCCAGCAGTTACCTGGGACTAGACCAGGGCGAGCAGTACTTC.

This clonotype came up many times. This sequence joins TRBV20-1 and TRBJ1-6; D is undetermined. From germline, CDR1 is DFQATT and CDR2 SNEGSKA (reference sequence). This CDR3 spans 13 amino acids. V shed 1 base and J shed 9 bases, with 10 bases lying between them. The CDR3 loop reads CSARAPRGSPLHF. The CDR3 region has the DNA TGCAGTGCTAGAGCCCCCAGAGGTTCACCCCTCCACTTT.

The chain has TRBV2 and TRBJ2-7, with D perhaps being TRBD1 or TRBD2 (5 bases each). This CDR3 is built from 15 residues. Per germline, CDR1 SNHLY and CDR2 FYNNEI. V dropped 6 bases and J dropped 5 bases, with 20 bases sitting between them. The CDR3 DNA is TGTGCCAGCAGCCCCCGGCCGGGACCGTCGCACGAGCAGTACTTC. It encodes CASSPRPGPSHEQYF.

J is TRBJ2-7 and V is TRBV7-9; TRBD1 aligns across 7 bases. CDR1 and CDR2 from the germline V gene are SEHNR and FQNEAQ (reference sequence). Germline trimming cut 6 bases from V and 4 bases from J; bases unmatched to any gene: 18. The CDR3 has 17 amino acids. The CDR3 region has the DNA TGTGCCAGCAGTTTTCGCCCGGCAGGGGGTAATCGGTACGAGCAGTACTTC. It yields the protein CASSFRPAGGNRYEQYF.

This clonotype was counted at least ten times. The chain links TRBV7-9 to TRBJ2-5; possible D gene TRBD1, 6 bases. From germline, CDR1 is SEHNR and CDR2 FQNEAQ (reference sequence). The ends were cut back, 2 bases at V and 6 bases at J, with 22 bases in the middle. The CDR3 contains 17 residues. In DNA form, the CDR3 reads TGTGCCAGCAGCTTATGGGCTCAGGGGCCGAGAGGGAAGACCCAGTACTTC. Translated, it gives CASSLWAQGPRGKTQYF.

The chain couples TRBV20-1 to TRBJ1-5; D ambiguous. V was clipped by 6 bases and J by 5 bases, with 17 bases between them. Germline V CDR1 and CDR2: DFQATT, SNEGSKA (reference sequence). This CDR3 contains 14 residues. The CDR3 loop reads CSAGQAGSDQPQHF. In DNA form, the CDR3 reads TGCAGTGCCGGTCAGGCAGGCAGCGATCAGCCCCAGCATTTT.

V and J are TRBV19 and TRBJ1-3, with 7 bases matching TRBD1. The J segment lost 8 bases and the V segment lost 3 bases, leaving 10 bases of the junction unmatched. The CDR3 runs to 15 residues. Germline V gives CDR1 LNHDA, CDR2 SQIVND (reference sequence). The CDR3 region is CASSIRGLDGYTIYF. CDR3 coding DNA: TGTGCCAGTAGTATTAGGGGGCTCGATGGCTACACCATATATTTT.

The rearrangement uses TRBV10-3 and TRBJ2-7; 7 bases fit TRBD2. The CDR3 covers 15 residues. The V segment lost 10 bases and the J segment 0 bases; nucleotides outside the gene matches: 12. Germline assignment: CDR1 ENHRY and CDR2 SYGVKD. This CDR3 is CASSPELASSYEQYF. The CDR3 bases are TGTGCCAGCAGCCCGGAACTAGCGAGCTCCTACGAGCAGTACTTC.

The rearrangement links TRBV10-3 to TRBJ1-2; 9 bases line up with TRBD1. J gave up 6 bases and V 11 bases, and 7 bases lay outside the gene matches. Germline V gene sequence: CDR1 ENHRY, CDR2 SYGVKD. The CDR3 covers 12 residues. The CDR3 coding sequence is TGTGCCGCATCCGGGACAGGGAATGGCTACACCTTC. It encodes CAASGTGNGYTF.

For this clonotype: Given a much more abundant clone one base away, this may be a read error. The rearrangement uses TRBV15 and TRBJ1-2; no reliable D call. The CDR3 has 16 amino acids. The V end was cut by 0 bases, the J end by 1 base, with 12 bases between. CDR1 LNHNV and CDR2 YYDKDF come from the germline V gene (reference sequence). CDR3 bases: TGTGCCACCAGCAGAGATTCATACGGGCGTAACTATGGCTACACCTTC. As protein: CATSRDSYGRNYGYTF.

In its sample, this clonotype was seen many times. The chain is built from TRBV29-1 and TRBJ1-4; D possibly corresponds to TRBD1 (6 bases). The CDR3 length is 13 residues. Per the germline V gene, CDR1 is SQVTM and CDR2 is ANQGSEA. V was clipped by 6 bases and J by 2 bases, with 10 bases between them. CDR3 sequence: CSVGTMTNEKLFF. In DNA form, the CDR3 reads TGCAGCGTAGGGACAATGACTAATGAAAAACTGTTTTTT.

In this sample, this clonotype turned up a few times. The J gene is TRBJ1-1, the V gene TRBV12-3 or TRBV12-4; TRBD1 is a possible D gene (5 bases). The ends were cut back, 4 bases at V and 4 bases at J, with 10 bases in the middle. CDR3 length: 13 amino acids. CDR3 in amino acids: CASSSDGGTEAFF. DNA for the CDR3: TGTGCCAGCAGTTCCGACGGGGGCACTGAAGCTTTCTTT.

This chain uses TRBV20-1 with TRBJ1-2; 7 nucleotides line up with TRBD1. Germline CDR1 is DFQATT and CDR2 is SNEGSKA (reference sequence). This CDR3 region has 15 residues. J gave up 1 base and V 1 base, and 6 bases lay outside the gene matches. The CDR3 region has the DNA TGCAGTGCTAGAGGAGGACAGGTTCTTAACTATGGCTACACCTTC. Its protein is CSARGGQVLNYGYTF.

Remarks on this clonotype: Germline and junction disagree at one end, which may indicate a read error. V gene TRBV7-9 combines with J gene TRBJ1-6; D unclear. Germline V lookup: CDR1 SEHNR, CDR2 FQNEAQ (reference sequence). The CDR3 is made up of 14 amino acids. Written as DNA, the CDR3 is TGCGCCAGCAGCCAAGATCTAGACAATTCACCCCTCCACTTT. Protein product: CASSQDLDNSPLHF.

The V gene is TRBV20-1, the J gene TRBJ2-7, with 9 positions matching TRBD2. Trimming took 2 bases from V and 0 from J; bases not matched to a gene: 5. The CDR3 loop spans 15 amino acids. Germline CDR1 is DFQATT and CDR2 is SNEGSKA (reference sequence). CDR3 DNA: TGCAGTGCTAGACCTAGCGGGAAGGGCTCCTACGAGCAGTACTTC. Translation gives CSARPSGKGSYEQYF.

This clonotype was picked up one time. The V and J genes are TRBV11-1 and TRBJ2-7; D is uncertain. Germline V lookup: CDR1 SGHAT, CDR2 FQDESV (reference sequence). The V gene lost 3 bases and the J gene lost 4 bases, with 10 bases spanning the gap. This CDR3 has 13 residues. The CDR3 region is CASSFAVLYEQYF. The CDR3 region has the DNA TGTGCCAGCAGCTTTGCGGTGTTGTACGAGCAGTACTTC.

This clonotype was detected ten times or more. The chain couples TRBV19 to TRBJ2-7; D possibly corresponds to TRBD1 (6 bases). The CDR3 is 14 amino acids. Germline V gives CDR1 LNHDA, CDR2 SQIVND (reference sequence). V was trimmed by 4 bases and J by 2 bases, leaving 12 bases between them. The DNA for the CDR3 is TGTGCCAGTAGTACCCGGACAGCCACCTACGAGCAGTACTTC. This codes for CASSTRTATYEQYF.

This chain uses TRBV25-1 with TRBJ2-2, with 10 bases aligning to TRBD2. The CDR3 runs 16 residues. The V gene's germline CDR1 is MGHDK and CDR2 SYGVNS. V trimming: 5 bases; J trimming: 3 bases; junction bases outside the gene matches: 6. The CDR3 here is CASSSGLAADTGELFF. CDR3 nucleotides: TGTGCCAGCAGTTCAGGACTAGCGGCGGACACCGGGGAGCTGTTTTTT.

The chain is built from TRBV25-1 and TRBJ1-5; 8 bases match TRBD1. Trimming removed 4 bases from V and 2 bases from J; junction bases left unmatched: 10. This CDR3 is built from 17 residues. Per germline, CDR1 MGHDK and CDR2 SYGVNS. In DNA form, the CDR3 reads TGTGCCAGCAGTGGGACAGGGTATTCCTTGGGCAATCAGCCCCAGCATTTT. This translates into CASSGTGYSLGNQPQHF.

The gene calls are TRBV6-6 and TRBJ2-5; the D gene is possibly TRBD2 (5 bases). V dropped 7 bases and J dropped 4 bases, with 19 bases sitting between them. The germline V gene encodes CDR1 MNHNY and CDR2 SVGAGI (reference sequence). CDR3 length equals 15 residues. The CDR3 DNA reads TGTGCCAGCACCCAAACCCCTAGCATAAGAGAGACCCAGTACTTC. It is translated as CASTQTPSIRETQYF.

This clonotype was detected a few times. Relative to the germline gene, one junction end is altered; a read error may explain this. The CDR3 DNA reads TGTGCCAGCAGTTCCCCGGGGACAGGGGGAAACTATGGCTACACCTTC. Its translation: CASSSPGTGGNYGYTF. The chain recombines TRBV10-3 with TRBJ1-2; 11 nucleotides match TRBD1. CDR1 is ENHRY, CDR2 SYGVKD, per germline. This CDR3 comprises 16 residues.